This T cell receptor beta chain was recovered during a study of blood T cell repertoires in COVID-19 (dated by TCRdb to 2020 to 2022). Broadly, across the study: The collaborator samples originated in the United States, Italy and Spain and spanned the acute and convalescent phases of COVID-19. The prospective study material was composed of cDNA or gDNA derived from T cells, B-cell-depleted T cells, or PBMCs. Subjects who had been exposed to COVID-19, were actively infected with it, or had recovered from it provided the deeply sampled blood TCRbeta repertoires that made up the dataset. A freely available public database, intended as a resource for researchers studying the immune response to SARS-CoV-2, is where the repertoires were released. Samples were obtained from the ongoing ImmuneRACE study (first 160 participants) and from about 1,300 subjects provided by 6 global collaborators. A de-identified subject ID, COVID-19 status, age in years and sex were almost always included in the sample metadata. Where HLA class I and class II types were available, the types were taken from metadata supplied by the sample provider, not from assay-based typing.

As to this clone: Its antigen is not yet known. Base-call qualities are not available, and no considerably larger clone is one nucleotide away.

Trimming leaves V shorter by 3 bases and J shorter by 2 bases, with the junction holding 3 bases beyond the gene matches. CDR1 and CDR2 (MDHEN, SYDVKM) derive from the germline V gene. Including the terminal cysteine and phenylalanine, the CDR3 comprises 15 residues. Solely the CDR3 DNA is kept, with 45 bases framed from the first base. In the prospective study, participants were roughly 18 to 95 years old, resided in approximately 25 geographic areas of the United States, and were enrolled through a virtual design. In the prospective study, cohorts were assigned on the basis of participant-reported clinical history obtained from a screening survey and a study questionnaire. Recovered participants in ImmuneRACE Cohort 3 were defined as having two consecutive negative NP/OP PCR tests, clearance from a healthcare professional, or resolution of symptoms. Each participant in the prospective study had whole blood, serum and a nasopharyngeal or oropharyngeal swab collected by mobile phlebotomists. Prospective study participants could optionally give additional blood draws and questionnaires over a roughly two-month period. Before DNA extraction, blood samples from the prospective study were shipped at room temperature or frozen.

The study at large found these results: Clinical and demographic metadata were provided uncurated, with the amount varying by source and participant.

TCRbeta CDR3 regions were amplified from genomic DNA using the immunoSEQ Assay, a bias-controlled multiplex PCR. Turning to the authors' computational methods: The number of nucleated cells in each sample was estimated by amplification of reference gene primers within the assay. To quantify the absolute abundance of each unique TCRbeta CDR3 rearrangement, sequence reads were collapsed and filtered. For each sample, productive Simpson clonality was calculated as the square root of Simpson's diversity index over productive rearrangements. Imported from immuneACCESS, the table was reduced by TCRdb to in-frame sequences with V and J called. These copies leave out some clones; in studies compared against another copy, an unresolved V gene accounts for under half, and the cause of the remainder is not known. The V and J calls and clone size come from that table; D and trimming were worked out from the DNA. This sample gives roughly 220,000 clones in total; over 80% of them show up just once. Of the sample, approximately 6.6% falls within the top ten clones.

The chain employs TRBV28 and TRBJ2-7, with TRBD2 matching 11 junction bases. The sample consisted of PBMCs or T cells enriched from blood (not recorded which). The receptor comes from a woman in her 40s who had recovered from COVID-19. In nucleotide form, the sequence is TGTGCCAGCAGTTTGACTAGCGGGATCACCTACGAGCAGTACTTC. This yields the protein CASSLTSGITYEQYF.